This T cell receptor beta chain was retrieved from a study of blood T cell repertoires in COVID-19. Background on the study: Acute-phase and convalescent COVID-19 samples originated in the United States, Italy and Spain.

Across under 25 US areas, participants ranged in age from 18 to 89 years. Trimming cost V 0 bases and J 8 bases, with 11 bases left between them. The germline gives CDR1 GTSNPN, CDR2 SVGIG (reference sequence). The CDR3 consists of 13 residues. In the authors' methods: How many nucleated cells were present was estimated from reference gene primer amplification. The method was immunoSEQ multiplex PCR; TCRdb's version includes in-frame clones alone and lacks a portion of them. The V and J calls and clone size are taken from that table; D and trimming were inferred from the DNA. The sample lists about 200,000 clones; 75% to 85% were seen once.

The origin of this receptor is a woman aged 40 to 49 with acute COVID-19. The sample was PBMCs or T cells enriched from blood (not recorded which). The gene calls are TRBV30 and TRBJ1-5, with a possible D match to TRBD1 (5 bases). CDR3 region: CAWSVNQGEPQHF. DNA of the CDR3: TGTGCCTGGAGTGTAAACCAGGGTGAGCCCCAGCATTTT.